The sequence of this T cell receptor (beta chain) was determined in a study of vaccination and CD4 T cells after COVID-19 (dated by TCRdb to between 2021 and 2022). The study in broad terms: Convalescent patients had a positive SARS-CoV-2 result on nasal swab PCR, and of these patients, several had mild disease and one had severe disease. Post-vaccine blood samples were obtained a median of about 70 days after the second vaccine dose, with a range of roughly 12 to 250 days. For stimulating the cultures, overlapping spike peptide pools were used, derived from SARS-CoV-2 as well as from the common cold coronaviruses HCoV-NL63, HCoV-OC43 and HCoV-229E. Post-COVID blood samples were collected from convalescent patients a median of around 100 days after diagnosis, with a range of roughly 30 to 161 days. In the convalescent cohort there were six males and four females, among whom were two Hispanic individuals, seven Caucasians, two Asians and one multiracial person. Control cultures used a CEFX viral epitope pool as positive control, an HIV-1 Nef peptide pool as negative control, or no peptide. In 9 to 11 COVID-19 convalescent patients and a few infection-naive healthy vaccine recipients, researchers compared the spike-specific CD4+ TCR repertoire from before mRNA vaccination with the repertoire from after. Each participant got two doses of either the Pfizer-BioNTech BNT162b2 vaccine (n=8) or the Moderna mRNA-1273 vaccine (n=2). What the authors observed across the whole study: In convalescent patients, nearly all vaccine-specific clones (304 of 307) were found to be mono-reactive for SARS-CoV-2 spike rather than cross-reactive with common cold coronaviruses. In convalescent patients, a median about 84% of post-vaccine SARS-CoV-2-reactive clones were detected only after vaccination, and vaccine-specific priming was suggested by this finding. Although the median number of SARS-CoV-2-reactive clonotypes went up from fewer than 25 after infection to more than 30 after vaccination, the increase was not significant. The number of convalescent patients in the study was relatively small, and the study did not examine early timepoints following natural infection.

Read against the paper, the sample's treatment or condition label means: roughly 10-day PBMC culture with coronavirus spike peptide pools or control peptides (ViraFEST assay). The ViraFEST assay was used in the study, in which antigen-specific T cells were expanded with peptide pools and expanded clonotypes were subsequently identified by TCR sequencing. The convalescent patients' positive SARS-CoV-2 PCR tests were from March to December 2020, which was before the Alpha, Beta and Delta variants emerged in the United States. Two million PBMCs per well were cultured in IMDM with about 5% human AB serum and approximately 10 IU/ml IL-2, plus 10 ug/ml peptide pools. On days 3 and 7, half of the culture medium was replaced with fresh IL-2-containing medium. Once the cells had been in culture for about 10 days, the EasySep CD4+ T cell isolation kit was used to isolate CD4+ T cells by negative selection. Ficoll-Paque Plus gradient centrifugation was used to isolate PBMCs from whole blood, and the isolated PBMCs were then either used fresh or cryopreserved at -140C. Each culture condition was generally run in triplicate wells.

From cysteine to phenylalanine, the CDR3 is 16 amino acids long. The CDR3 DNA has 48 bases and is translated from base 1. The germline V gene yields KGHDR for CDR1 and SFDVKD for CDR2. V trim: 3 bases; J trim: 5 bases; unmatched bases: 3. This clonotype turned up a few times. Its cognate antigen has yet to be identified. No base-level quality is on record; no much larger clone is a single base apart. The method was PCR. DNA from cultured CD4+ T cells was subjected to TCR sequencing with the Oncomine TCR Beta short-read assay at the Johns Hopkins FTIC core. Genomic DNA was extracted from the cultured CD4+ T cells with the QIAamp micro DNA kit. Oncomine TCR Beta libraries made from cultured CD4+ T cells were pooled using unique dual indexes and sequenced on an Illumina iSeq 100. The original methods were these. Non-productive sequences were removed, and CDR3s that did not start with C, did not end with F or W, or were shorter than 7 amino acids were discarded. Antigen-specific clonotypes were identified with the MANAFEST web application by comparing peptide-stimulated wells with reference and other culture wells. For a clone to be called positive, the clone needed an FDR below 0.05, an odds ratio above 5, and a productive frequency above 0.1% in at least two of three replicate wells. A clonotype counted as cross-reactive if it showed significant expansion both in the SARS-CoV-2 spike wells and in at least one common cold coronavirus spike condition. Using R version 3.6.1, CDR3 homology was evaluated through Levenshtein distances (stringdist) along with unrooted phylogenetic trees (ape). TCRdb itself trimmed the public reads at Q25 with fastp, ran MiXCR and retained productive beta chains. Each entry is one CDR3 protein sequence, shown with its most common DNA and genes. TCRdb, not the authors, supplied the V and J calls. Across this sample there are 7,600 or so distinct CDR3 sequences, with around 57% seen only once. About 23% of the sample is held by the ten biggest clonotypes.

Input material: CD4+ T cells from blood, cultured in vitro. This receptor chain uses TRBV24-1 and TRBJ2-1; 13 central bases correspond to TRBD2. This receptor was obtained from a human donor who had recovered from COVID-19. The CDR3 reads as follows: CATSDGTSGNNNEQFF. In nucleotide form, the sequence is TGTGCCACCAGTGATGGGACTAGCGGGAATAACAATGAGCAGTTCTTC.